These 25 T cell receptor beta chains share one sample of origin, sequenced in a study of cytomegalovirus exposure and HLA in healthy donors. The PCR had 60 Vbeta and 13 Jbeta primers. The table came from immunoSEQ multiplex PCR; TCRdb's copy has only in-frame clones and leaves some out. In the table there are 100,000 to 150,000 clones, just over 75% of which are singletons. Sequencing was performed on PBMCs. Receptor source: a woman aged 45-59 years in good health and CMV-seronegative.

This chain joins TRBV15 and TRBJ2-6, with D tentatively TRBD1 (5 bases). Germline V gives CDR1 LNHNV, CDR2 YYDKDF (reference sequence). This CDR3 has 18 residues. V shed 1 base and J shed 2 bases, with 15 bases lying between them. The CDR3 bases are TGTGCCACCAGCAGAGTTACCGCCAGGGTACCTGGGGCCAACGTCCTGACTTTC. It yields the protein CATSRVTARVPGANVLTF. The whole variable domain, remainder taken from reference TRBV15 and TRBJ2-6, is DAMVIQNPRYQVTQFGKPVTLSCSQTLNHNVMYWYQQKSSQAPKLLFHYYDKDFNNEADTPDNFQSRRPNTSFCFLDIRSPGLGDTAMYLCATSRVTARVPGANVLTFGAGSRLTVL.

This chain joins TRBV29-1 and TRBJ2-1; D gene ambiguous. The CDR3 consists of 11 residues. Trimming took 2 bases from V and 7 from J, leaving 6 bases between them. Germline CDR1 reads SQVTM; CDR2 reads ANQGSEA. The CDR3 DNA reads as TGCAGCGTTGAAAGCAGGAATGAGCAGTTCTTC. The encoded protein is CSVESRNEQFF.

This sequence joins TRBV21-1 and TRBJ2-3; the table's D call of TRBD1 was not tested on the DNA. TRBV21-1 is designated a pseudogene. This CDR3 contains 17 residues. CDR3 loop: CASSKDGDREIADTQYF. The CDR3 DNA follows: TGTGCCAGCAGCAAAGACGGGGACAGGGAGATAGCAGATACGCAGTATTTT.

The chain combines TRBV28 with TRBJ2-6, with D maybe TRBD1 (6 bases). The V end was cut by 2 bases, the J end by 1 base, with 6 bases between. CDR3 size: 15 residues. Germline CDR1 MDHEN, CDR2 SYDVKM. The CDR3 bases are TGTGCCAGCAGTTTAGACAGGTCTGGGGCCAACGTCCTGACTTTC. This gives the protein CASSLDRSGANVLTF.

The chain couples TRBV7-9 to TRBJ2-3; no definite D call. Germline V gives CDR1 SEHNR, CDR2 FQNEAQ (reference sequence). CDR3 length: 16 amino acids. Trimming stripped 1 base from V and 2 bases from J, with 13 bases between. CDR3 nucleotide sequence: TGTGCCAGCAGCTTAGGCCTGGTCTCGGTCACAGATACGCAGTATTTT. It encodes CASSLGLVSVTDTQYF.

The CDR3 sequence: CATRQAGIQETQYF. In DNA, the CDR3 is TGCGCCACTCGACAGGCAGGTATCCAAGAGACCCAGTACTTC. The chain joins TRBV5-1 to TRBJ2-5; tentative D call: TRBD1 (6 bases). V was cut by 9 bases and J by 1 base, with 16 bases left in between. The germline gives CDR1 SGHRS, CDR2 YFSETQ. CDR3 length: 14 residues.

This chain uses TRBV28 with TRBJ1-2; 8 bases are a match to TRBD1. This CDR3 has 15 amino acids. Trimming removed 4 bases from V and 2 bases from J; junction bases left unmatched: 6. The germline gives CDR1 MDHEN, CDR2 SYDVKM. Here the CDR3 reads CASSYRGGKNYGYTF. The CDR3 DNA follows: TGTGCCAGCAGTTACAGGGGGGGGAAGAACTATGGCTACACCTTC.

The table lists this clone with a few counts. This chain connects TRBV30 to TRBJ1-5, with unresolved D. The ends were cut back, 1 base at V and 1 base at J, with 8 bases in the middle. The CDR3 sequence is 14 residues long. Germline-derived CDR1 and CDR2 are GTSNPN and SVGIG (reference sequence). The CDR3 sequence: CAWSALGSNQPQHF. CDR3 nucleotides: TGTGCCTGGAGTGCCCTCGGGAGCAATCAGCCCCAGCATTTT.

The gene calls are TRBV10-3 and TRBJ2-3; 9 positions agree with TRBD1. The V segment lost 6 bases and the J segment 1 base; nucleotides outside the gene matches: 8. CDR1 ENHRY and CDR2 SYGVKD come from the germline V gene. This CDR3 spans 16 amino acids. The CDR3 DNA is TGTGCCATCAGGGGTTTGAGACAGGGGGGCACAGATACGCAGTATTTT. Amino acids: CAIRGLRQGGTDTQYF.

The V gene is TRBV29-1, the J gene TRBJ1-1; D unresolved. The CDR3 is 13 residues long. From germline, CDR1 is SQVTM and CDR2 ANQGSEA. Trimming pared 7 bases from V and 0 bases from J, leaving 12 bases between. CDR3 in amino acids: CSATRPLNTEAFF. CDR3 in DNA: TGCAGCGCCACCAGGCCTTTGAACACTGAAGCTTTCTTT. The full variable domain, its missing parts supplied by reference TRBV29-1 and TRBJ1-1, is SAVISQKPSRDICQRGTSLTIQCQVDSQVTMMFWYRQQPGQSLTLIATANQGSEATYESGFVIDKFPISRPNLTFSTLTVSNMSPEDSSIYLCSATRPLNTEAFFGQGTRLTVV.

J is TRBJ2-7 and V is TRBV7-2; 7 bases are a match to TRBD2. Per the germline V gene, CDR1 is SGHTA and CDR2 is FQGNSA. Losses at the gene ends were 0 bases for V and 6 bases for J; bases not matched to a gene: 2. The CDR3 covers 13 residues. CDR3: CASSLAAGSEQYF. The DNA of the CDR3 is TGTGCCAGCAGCTTAGCAGCGGGGTCCGAGCAGTACTTC.

This chain joins TRBV28 and TRBJ1-1; 7 bases match TRBD1. The germline V gene encodes CDR1 MDHEN and CDR2 SYDVKM. The CDR3 runs 14 residues. Losses at the gene ends were 7 bases for V and 1 base for J; bases not matched to a gene: 6. CDR3 in DNA: TGTGCCAGCATCCCAGGGGGTGGGAACACTGAAGCTTTCTTT. Translation: CASIPGGGNTEAFF.

V usage is TRBV9 and J usage is TRBJ2-7, with TRBD2 as a possible D gene (7 bases). V was pared by 3 bases and J by 5 bases, with 18 bases between. CDR3 length: 15 amino acids. Germline-derived CDR1 and CDR2 are SGDLS and YYNGEE. This CDR3 reads CASSGGGSSFHEQYF. Here the CDR3 DNA reads TGTGCCAGCAGCGGCGGGGGCAGTAGTTTTCACGAGCAGTACTTC.

A few counts support this clone. The V gene is TRBV10-2, the J gene TRBJ1-5; D ambiguous. Germline V lookup: CDR1 WSHSY, CDR2 SAAADI. The V and J ends lost 3 bases and 5 bases respectively, with 11 bases between them. CDR3 length equals 14 residues. For the CDR3, the DNA is TGCGCCAGCAGTGAATCGGGGAGGGATCAGCCCCAGCATTTT. Protein sequence: CASSESGRDQPQHF.

The chain combines TRBV5-1 with TRBJ2-3, with 7 bases identical to TRBD2. CDR3 length: 14 residues. After removal of 0 bases from V and 3 bases from J, the junction contained 1 base not matched to a gene. CDR1 SGHRS and CDR2 YFSETQ come from the germline V gene. The CDR3 DNA is TGCGCCAGCAGCTTGGCGCGGGAGACAGATACGCAGTATTTT. Translation: CASSLARETDTQYF.

As DNA, the CDR3 is TGTGCCAGCAGCCAAGTATCTAGCTCCTACGAGCAGTACGTC. It is translated as CASSQVSSSYEQYV. The chain employs TRBV14 and TRBJ2-7; D remains ambiguous. From germline, CDR1 is SGHDN and CDR2 FVKESK. V was pared by 1 base and J by 0 bases, with 7 bases between. The CDR3 contains 14 residues.

The chain couples TRBV28 to TRBJ2-7; D may be TRBD1 (6 bases). Trimming pared 2 bases from V and 6 bases from J, leaving 8 bases between. The CDR3 has 12 amino acids. In germline, CDR1 is MDHEN, CDR2 SYDVKM. This CDR3 reads CASSLIQGEQYF. The CDR3 region has the DNA TGTGCCAGCAGTTTAATACAGGGCGAGCAGTACTTC.

The V gene is TRBV28, the J gene TRBJ1-5; TRBD1 agrees at 7 bases. J lost 3 bases, V lost 6 bases, and 8 bases had no gene match. Germline V gives CDR1 MDHEN, CDR2 SYDVKM. The CDR3 is 15 amino acids. The CDR3 coding sequence is TGTGCCAGCAGAGGACCGGGACAGTACAATCAGCCCCAGCATTTT. It specifies CASRGPGQYNQPQHF.

The V gene is TRBV10-3, the J gene TRBJ1-2; 8 bases map to TRBD1. CDR3 size: 14 residues. The ends lost 0 bases at V and 4 bases at J; junction bases unmatched: 1. Germline lookup yields CDR1 ENHRY and CDR2 SYGVKD. The CDR3 loop reads CAISESTGAYGYTF. The CDR3 bases are TGTGCCATCAGTGAGTCGACAGGGGCCTATGGCTACACCTTC.

The chain recombines TRBV9 with TRBJ1-4; weak D call: TRBD1 (5 bases). The germline V gene has CDR1 SGDLS and CDR2 YYNGEE. Between the trimmed V and J ends, which lost 0 bases and 8 bases, there was a span of 14 bases. The CDR3 is made up of 15 amino acids. CDR3 DNA sequence: TGTGCCAGCAGCGTAGCCGCAGGGTTTCTGGAAAAACTGTTTTTT. Translated: CASSVAAGFLEKLFF.

The rearrangement uses TRBV19 and TRBJ1-5; no clear D gene. Per the germline V gene, CDR1 is LNHDA and CDR2 is SQIVND (reference sequence). The CDR3 loop spans 13 amino acids. The V end lost 7 bases, the J end lost 6 bases, and 13 bases lay between the germline ends. CDR3 protein: CASTVGGRQPQHF. The CDR3 nucleotides are TGTGCCAGTACTGTGGGAGGGCGTCAGCCCCAGCATTTT.

The rearrangement uses TRBV30 and TRBJ2-7; D remains ambiguous. V dropped 2 bases and J dropped 6 bases, with 14 bases sitting between them. The CDR3 spans 13 residues. The germline V gene has CDR1 GTSNPN and CDR2 SVGIG (reference sequence). CDR3 DNA sequence: TGTGCCTGGAGTATAGAAACCGCCAGCGAGCAGTACGTC. It codes for CAWSIETASEQYV.

This clone was seen just once. The chain is built from TRBV29-1 and TRBJ2-7; D unclear. Germline CDR1 reads SQVTM; CDR2 reads ANQGSEA. There are 12 residues in the CDR3. With 4 bases removed from V and 0 bases from J, the gap between germline ends came to 7 bases. The CDR3 spells CSVGQSSYEQYF. CDR3 coding DNA: TGCAGCGTTGGCCAGTCCTCCTACGAGCAGTACTTC.

This chain uses TRBV6-1 with TRBJ1-5, with TRBD1 matching over 7 bases. The J segment lost 7 bases and the V segment lost 5 bases, leaving 8 bases of the junction unmatched. Germline V lookup: CDR1 MNHNS, CDR2 SASEGT. This CDR3 has 14 amino acids. In DNA, the CDR3 is TGTGCCAGCAGTCAGGGACAGCGTAACCAGCCCCAGCATTTT. The encoded protein is CASSQGQRNQPQHF.

This chain joins TRBV2 and TRBJ2-7, with 9 positions matching TRBD2. CDR3 size: 15 residues. The trim removed 7 bases at V and 2 bases at J, leaving 9 bases unmatched. CDR1 and CDR2 from the germline V gene are SNHLY and FYNNEI. CDR3 nucleotides: TGTGCCAGCACCTCCCGACTAGCGGTAACCTACGAGCAGTACTTC. This encodes CASTSRLAVTYEQYF.